This T cell receptor beta chain appears in the sequencing data of a study of blood T cell repertoires in COVID-19. Across the whole study: Acute and convalescent COVID-19 samples came from the United States, Italy and Spain. Sample material is recorded as cDNA or gDNA derived from T cells, B-cell-depleted T cells, or PBMCs.

Germline trimming cut 3 bases from V and 4 bases from J; bases unmatched to any gene: 6. Germline CDR1 LNHDA, CDR2 SQIVND (reference sequence). The CDR3 has 14 residues. In the study's own analysis: The authors estimated nucleated cell counts from reference gene primer amplification. The method was immunoSEQ multiplex PCR; TCRdb's version includes in-frame clones alone and lacks a portion of them. That table supplies the V and J calls and clone size; D and trimming were determined from the DNA. Of about 200,000 clones listed, 80% are singletons. The sample comprised peripheral blood. The clonotype was recovered from a man between 60 and 70 years old with acute or convalescent COVID-19. The chain links TRBV19 to TRBJ2-7; TRBD2 matches at 7 bases. Here the CDR3 DNA reads TGTGCCAGTAGTATTGGAGCGGGACTTTACGAGCAGTACTTC. Translating gives CASSIGAGLYEQYF. Full variable domain (rest looked up from reference TRBV19 and TRBJ2-7): DGGITQSPKYLFRKEGQNVTLSCEQNLNHDAMYWYRQDPGQGLRLIYYSQIVNDFQKGDIAEGYSVSREKKESFPLTVTSAQKNPTAFYLCASSIGAGLYEQYFGPGTRLTVT.